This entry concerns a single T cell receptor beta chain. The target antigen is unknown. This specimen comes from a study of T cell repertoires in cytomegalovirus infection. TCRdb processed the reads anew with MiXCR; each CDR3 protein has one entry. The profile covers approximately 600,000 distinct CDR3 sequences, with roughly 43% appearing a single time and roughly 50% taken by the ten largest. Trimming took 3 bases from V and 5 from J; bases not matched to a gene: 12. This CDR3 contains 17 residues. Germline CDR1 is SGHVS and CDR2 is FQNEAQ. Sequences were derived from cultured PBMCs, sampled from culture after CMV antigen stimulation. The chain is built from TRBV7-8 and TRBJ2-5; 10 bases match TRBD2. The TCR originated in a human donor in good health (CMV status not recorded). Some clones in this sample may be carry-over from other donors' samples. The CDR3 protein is CASSFPQLAGKGETQYF. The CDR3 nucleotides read TGTGCCAGCAGCTTCCCTCAACTAGCGGGAAAGGGGGAGACCCAGTACTTC.